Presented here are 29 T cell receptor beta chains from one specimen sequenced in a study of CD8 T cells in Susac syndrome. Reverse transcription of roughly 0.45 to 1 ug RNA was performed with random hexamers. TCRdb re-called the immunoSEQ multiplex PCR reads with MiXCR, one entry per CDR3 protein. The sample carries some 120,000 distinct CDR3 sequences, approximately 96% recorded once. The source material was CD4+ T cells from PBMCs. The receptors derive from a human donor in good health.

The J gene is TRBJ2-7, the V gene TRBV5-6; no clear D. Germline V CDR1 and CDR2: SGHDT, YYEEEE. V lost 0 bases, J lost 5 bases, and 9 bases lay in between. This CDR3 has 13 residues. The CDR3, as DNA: TGTGCCAGCAGCTTGGGCAGGCCCCACGAGCAGTACTTC. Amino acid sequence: CASSLGRPHEQYF.

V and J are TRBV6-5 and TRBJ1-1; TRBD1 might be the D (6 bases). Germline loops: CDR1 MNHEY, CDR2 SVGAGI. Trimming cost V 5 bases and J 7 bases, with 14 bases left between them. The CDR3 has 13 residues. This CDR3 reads CASSHDRTHEAFF. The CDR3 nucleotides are TGTGCCAGCAGTCACGACAGGACCCATGAAGCTTTCTTT.

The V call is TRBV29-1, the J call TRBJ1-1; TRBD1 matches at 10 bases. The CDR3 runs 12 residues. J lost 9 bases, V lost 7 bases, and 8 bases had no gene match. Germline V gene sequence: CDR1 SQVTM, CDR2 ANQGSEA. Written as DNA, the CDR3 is TGCAGCGCCCAGGGACAGGGGCGCCAAGCTTTCTTT. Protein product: CSAQGQGRQAFF.

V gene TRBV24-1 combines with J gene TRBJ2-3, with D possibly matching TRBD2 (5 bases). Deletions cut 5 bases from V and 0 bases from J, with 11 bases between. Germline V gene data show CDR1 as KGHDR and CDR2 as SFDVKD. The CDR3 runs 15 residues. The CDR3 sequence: CATSGRTGSTDTQYF. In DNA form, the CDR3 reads TGTGCCACCAGTGGACGGACGGGAAGCACAGATACGCAGTATTTT.

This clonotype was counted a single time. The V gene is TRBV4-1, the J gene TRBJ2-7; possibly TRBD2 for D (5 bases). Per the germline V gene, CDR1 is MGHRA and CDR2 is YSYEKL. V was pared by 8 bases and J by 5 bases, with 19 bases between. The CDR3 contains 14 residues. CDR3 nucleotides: TGCGCCAGCTCGAAGAGGCCGGACGGGGACGAGCAGTACTTC. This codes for CASSKRPDGDEQYF.

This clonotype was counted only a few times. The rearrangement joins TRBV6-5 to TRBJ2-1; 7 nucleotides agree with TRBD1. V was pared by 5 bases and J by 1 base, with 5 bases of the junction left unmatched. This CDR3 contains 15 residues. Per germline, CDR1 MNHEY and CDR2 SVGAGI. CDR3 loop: CASSLTGDSYNEQFF. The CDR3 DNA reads TGTGCCAGCAGTCTTACAGGGGATTCCTACAATGAGCAGTTCTTC.

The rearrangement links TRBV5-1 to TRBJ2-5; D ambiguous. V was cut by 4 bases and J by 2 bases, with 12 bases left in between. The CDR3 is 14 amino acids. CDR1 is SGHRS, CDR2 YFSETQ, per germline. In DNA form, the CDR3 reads TGCGCCAGCAGCCAAGGATGGCAGCAAGAGACCCAGTACTTC. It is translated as CASSQGWQQETQYF.

Written as DNA, the CDR3 is TGTGCCAGCAGTGTATCCCAACAGGGTGAGCAGTTCTTC. It yields the protein CASSVSQQGEQFF. This sequence joins TRBV9 and TRBJ2-1; tentatively, D is TRBD1 (6 bases). The CDR3 has 13 amino acids. With 5 bases removed from V and 9 bases from J, the gap between germline ends came to 15 bases. Germline assignment: CDR1 SGDLS and CDR2 YYNGEE.

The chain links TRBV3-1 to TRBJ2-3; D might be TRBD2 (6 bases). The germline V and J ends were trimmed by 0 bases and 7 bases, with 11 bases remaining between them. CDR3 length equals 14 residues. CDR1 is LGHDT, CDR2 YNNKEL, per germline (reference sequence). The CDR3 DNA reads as TGTGCCAGCAGCCAAGAGGCGGGACGATATACGCAGTATTTT. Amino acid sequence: CASSQEAGRYTQYF.

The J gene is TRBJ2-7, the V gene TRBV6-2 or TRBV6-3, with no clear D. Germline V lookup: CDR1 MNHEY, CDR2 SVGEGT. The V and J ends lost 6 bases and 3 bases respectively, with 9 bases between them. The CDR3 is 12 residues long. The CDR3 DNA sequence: TGTGCCAGCAGCCGAGGTGGCTACGAGCAGTACTTC. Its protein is CASSRGGYEQYF.

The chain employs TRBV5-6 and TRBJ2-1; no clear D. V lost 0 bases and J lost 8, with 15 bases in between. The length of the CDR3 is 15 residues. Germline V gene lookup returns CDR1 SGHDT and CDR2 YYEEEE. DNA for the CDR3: TGTGCCAGCAGCTTGGACCCGACCGGGCGCGATGAGCAGTTCTTC. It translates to CASSLDPTGRDEQFF.

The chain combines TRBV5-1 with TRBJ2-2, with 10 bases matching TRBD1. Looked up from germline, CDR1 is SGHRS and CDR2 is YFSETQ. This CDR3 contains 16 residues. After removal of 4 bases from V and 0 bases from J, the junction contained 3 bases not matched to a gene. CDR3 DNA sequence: TGCGCCAGCAGCCAAGGGACAGGGGCGAACACCGGGGAGCTGTTTTTT. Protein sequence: CASSQGTGANTGELFF. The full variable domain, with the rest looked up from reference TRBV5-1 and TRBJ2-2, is KAGVTQTPRYLIKTRGQQVTLSCSPISGHRSVSWYQQTPGQGLQFLFEYFSETQRNKGNFPGRFSGRQFSNSRSEMNVSTLELGDSALYLCASSQGTGANTGELFFGEGSRLTVL.

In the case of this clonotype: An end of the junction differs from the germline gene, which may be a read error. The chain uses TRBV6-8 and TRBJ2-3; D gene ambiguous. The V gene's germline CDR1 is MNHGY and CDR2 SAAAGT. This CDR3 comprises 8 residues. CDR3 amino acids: CASKSEGF. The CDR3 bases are TGTGCCAGCAAGTCTGAAGGATTT.

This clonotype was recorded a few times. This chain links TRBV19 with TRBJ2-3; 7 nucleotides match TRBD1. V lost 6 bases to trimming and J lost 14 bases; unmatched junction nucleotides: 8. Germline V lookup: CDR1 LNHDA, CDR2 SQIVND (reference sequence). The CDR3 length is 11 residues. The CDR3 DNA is TGTGCCAGTAGAACCGGAGGACAGGCGTATTTT. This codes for CASRTGGQAYF.

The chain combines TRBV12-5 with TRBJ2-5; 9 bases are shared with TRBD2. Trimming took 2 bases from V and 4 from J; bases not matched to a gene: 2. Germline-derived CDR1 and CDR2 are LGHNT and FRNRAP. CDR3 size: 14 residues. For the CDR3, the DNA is TGTGCTAGTGGTTTGCAACTAGCGGGAGAGACCCAGTACTTC. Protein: CASGLQLAGETQYF.

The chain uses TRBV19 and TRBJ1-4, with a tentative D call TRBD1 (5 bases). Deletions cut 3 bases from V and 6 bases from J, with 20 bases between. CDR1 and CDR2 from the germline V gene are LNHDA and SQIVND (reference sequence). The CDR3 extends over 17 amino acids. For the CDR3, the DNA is TGTGCCAGTAGTATTTGGTCCCCGGGCCTGGGGGATGAAAAACTGTTTTTT. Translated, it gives CASSIWSPGLGDEKLFF.

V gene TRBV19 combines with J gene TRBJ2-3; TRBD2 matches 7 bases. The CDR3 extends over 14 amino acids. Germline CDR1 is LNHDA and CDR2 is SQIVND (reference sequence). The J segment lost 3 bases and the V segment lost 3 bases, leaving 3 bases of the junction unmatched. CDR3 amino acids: CASSMAGATDTQYF. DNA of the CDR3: TGTGCCAGTAGTATGGCGGGAGCGACAGATACGCAGTATTTT.

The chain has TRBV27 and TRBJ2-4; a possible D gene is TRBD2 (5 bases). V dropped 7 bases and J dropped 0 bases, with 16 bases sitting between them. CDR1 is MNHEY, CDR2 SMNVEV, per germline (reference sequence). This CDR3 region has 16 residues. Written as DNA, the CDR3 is TGTGCCAGCACTCGGGGAAGCCCGGGAGCCAAAAACATTCAGTACTTC. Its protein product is CASTRGSPGAKNIQYF.

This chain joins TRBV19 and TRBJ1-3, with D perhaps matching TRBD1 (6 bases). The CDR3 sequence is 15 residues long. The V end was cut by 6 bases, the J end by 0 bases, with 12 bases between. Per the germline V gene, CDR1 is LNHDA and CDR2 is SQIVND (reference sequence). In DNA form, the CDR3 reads TGTGCCAGTAGCCGGAGGGGGAACTCTGGAAACACCATATATTTT. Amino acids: CASSRRGNSGNTIYF.

CDR3 in DNA: TGTGCCAGTCGGAGGACAGGGGGAATGGCTAACTATGGCTACACCTTC. Amino acid sequence: CASRRTGGMANYGYTF. This chain links TRBV19 with TRBJ1-2; 10 bases match TRBD1. CDR1 and CDR2 (germline): LNHDA, SQIVND (reference sequence). The ends lost 8 bases at V and 0 bases at J; junction bases unmatched: 9. CDR3 length: 16 amino acids.

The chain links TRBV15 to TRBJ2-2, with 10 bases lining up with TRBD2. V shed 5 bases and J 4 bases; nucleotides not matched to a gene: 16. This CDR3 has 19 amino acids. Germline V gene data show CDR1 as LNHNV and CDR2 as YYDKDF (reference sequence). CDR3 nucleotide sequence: TGTGCCACCAGCGCGAGGAGAGCGGGAGGGCCCTCGGGCACCGGGGAGCTGTTTTTT. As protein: CATSARRAGGPSGTGELFF.

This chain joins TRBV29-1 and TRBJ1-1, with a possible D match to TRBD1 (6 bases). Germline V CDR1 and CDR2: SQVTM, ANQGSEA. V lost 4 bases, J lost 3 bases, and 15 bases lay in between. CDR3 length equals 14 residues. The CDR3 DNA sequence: TGCAGCGTTGGCCGGGCCAGGGGTGACACTGAAGCTTTCTTT. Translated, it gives CSVGRARGDTEAFF. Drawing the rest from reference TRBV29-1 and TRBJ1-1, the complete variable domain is SAVISQKPSRDICQRGTSLTIQCQVDSQVTMMFWYRQQPGQSLTLIATANQGSEATYESGFVIDKFPISRPNLTFSTLTVSNMSPEDSSIYLCSVGRARGDTEAFFGQGTRLTVV.

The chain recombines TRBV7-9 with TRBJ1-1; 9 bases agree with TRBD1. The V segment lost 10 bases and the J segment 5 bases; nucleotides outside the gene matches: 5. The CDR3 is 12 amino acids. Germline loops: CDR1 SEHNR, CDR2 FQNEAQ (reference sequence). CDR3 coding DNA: TGTGCCACCACGGACAGGGGAACTGAAGCTTTCTTT. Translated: CATTDRGTEAFF.

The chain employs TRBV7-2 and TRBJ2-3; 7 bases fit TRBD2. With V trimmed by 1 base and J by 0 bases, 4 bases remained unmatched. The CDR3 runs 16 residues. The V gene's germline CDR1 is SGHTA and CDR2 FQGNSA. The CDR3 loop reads CASSLEWRESTDTQYF. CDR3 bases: TGTGCCAGCAGCTTAGAGTGGCGGGAGAGCACAGATACGCAGTATTTT.

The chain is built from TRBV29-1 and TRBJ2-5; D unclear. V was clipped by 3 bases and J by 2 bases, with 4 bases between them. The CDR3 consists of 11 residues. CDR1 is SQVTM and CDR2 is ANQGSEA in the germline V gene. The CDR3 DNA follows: TGCAGCGTTGACAAGCAAGAGACCCAGTACTTC. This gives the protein CSVDKQETQYF.

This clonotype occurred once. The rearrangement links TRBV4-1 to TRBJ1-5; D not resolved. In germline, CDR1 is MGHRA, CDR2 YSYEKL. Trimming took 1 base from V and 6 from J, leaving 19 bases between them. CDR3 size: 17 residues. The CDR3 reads CASSQVRVAGSFQPQHF. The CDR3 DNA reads TGCGCCAGCAGCCAAGTGCGGGTGGCGGGTTCATTTCAGCCCCAGCATTTT.

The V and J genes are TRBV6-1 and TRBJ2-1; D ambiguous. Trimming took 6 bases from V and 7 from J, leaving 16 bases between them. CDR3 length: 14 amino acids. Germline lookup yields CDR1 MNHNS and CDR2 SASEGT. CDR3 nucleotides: TGTGCCAGCAGCAGCCCGGGCCGGGCGAATGAGCAGTTCTTC. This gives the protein CASSSPGRANEQFF.

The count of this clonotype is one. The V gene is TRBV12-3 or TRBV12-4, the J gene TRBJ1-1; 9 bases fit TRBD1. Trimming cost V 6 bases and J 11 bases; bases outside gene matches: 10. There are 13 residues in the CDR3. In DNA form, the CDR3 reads TGTGCCAGCAGGTATCCGGGACAGGGTAGGGCTTTCTTT. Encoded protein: CASRYPGQGRAFF.

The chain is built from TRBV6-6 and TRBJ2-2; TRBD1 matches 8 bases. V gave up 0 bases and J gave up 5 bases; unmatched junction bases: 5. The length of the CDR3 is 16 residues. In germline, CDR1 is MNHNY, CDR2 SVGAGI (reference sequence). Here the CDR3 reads CASSYSGQGRTGELFF. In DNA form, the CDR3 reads TGTGCCAGCAGTTACTCCGGACAGGGAAGAACCGGGGAGCTGTTTTTT.